The T cell receptor beta chain under discussion was sequenced for a study of T cells in Graves' hyperthyroidism and ophthalmopathy. Fresh peripheral blood, approximately 10 ml, was the source of the PBMCs. This CDR3 is built from 12 residues. The germline V and J ends were trimmed by 0 bases and 10 bases, with 10 bases remaining between them. Germline CDR1 SGHDT, CDR2 YYEEEE. Amplification yielded TCR beta CDR3 regions, with RNA transcripts as the source. The TCR CDR3 first-round RT-PCR relied on the HTBI primer set. In TCRdb, the multiplex PCR reads were re-called with MiXCR into one record per CDR3 protein. The sample includes some 530,000 distinct CDR3 sequences, approximately 22% of them seen just once.

The receptor comes from a woman aged 70 to 79 with Graves' ophthalmopathy. The sequencing sample was made of blood. The chain joins TRBV5-6 to TRBJ1-1, with D uncertain. CDR3: CASSLAGSGAFF. CDR3 nucleotide sequence: TGTGCCAGCAGCTTGGCCGGGAGTGGAGCTTTCTTT.